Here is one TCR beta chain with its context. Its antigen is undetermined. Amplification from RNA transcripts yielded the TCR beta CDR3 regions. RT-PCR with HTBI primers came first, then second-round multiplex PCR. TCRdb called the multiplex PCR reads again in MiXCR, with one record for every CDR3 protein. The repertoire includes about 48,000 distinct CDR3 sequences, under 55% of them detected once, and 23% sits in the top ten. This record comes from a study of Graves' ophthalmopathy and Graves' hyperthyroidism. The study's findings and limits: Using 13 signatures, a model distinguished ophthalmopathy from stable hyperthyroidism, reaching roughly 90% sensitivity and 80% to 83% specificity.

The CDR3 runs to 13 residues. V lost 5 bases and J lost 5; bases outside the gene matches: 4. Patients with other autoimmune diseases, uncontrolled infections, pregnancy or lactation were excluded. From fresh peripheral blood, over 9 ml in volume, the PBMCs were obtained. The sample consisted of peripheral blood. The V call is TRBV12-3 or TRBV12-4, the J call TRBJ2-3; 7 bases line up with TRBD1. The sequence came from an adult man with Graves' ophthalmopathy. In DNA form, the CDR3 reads TGTGCCAGCAGTACCACAGGGGAAGATACGCAGTATTTT. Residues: CASSTTGEDTQYF.